A selection of T cell receptor beta chains follows, all from one sample in a study of T cells in Graves' hyperthyroidism and ophthalmopathy. TCRdb processed the multiplex PCR reads anew with MiXCR; each CDR3 protein has one entry. The sample holds some 50,000 distinct CDR3 sequences, approximately 50% seen once. The sample taken for sequencing was peripheral blood or thyroid tissue (not recorded which). The source of these receptors is a young man with Graves' hyperthyroidism. CDR3s include the opening cysteine and the closing phenylalanine or tryptophan.

v_call,cdr3_aa
TRBV7-3,CASSPPLGGFRSGANVLTF
TRBV10-3,CAISDGPQVAFF
TRBV7-2,CASGLVVGGREETQYF
TRBV15,CATIWGPQETQYF
TRBV7-3,CASTGPGQGDYEQHF
TRBV29-1,CSTGTAQSKQYF
TRBV5-6,CASSWDSNSGNTIYF
TRBV5-1,CASSFRTGGDEQYF
TRBV27,CASSYKQGAYEQYF
TRBV6-5,CASSRGFGGSGNTIYF
TRBV20-1,CSAPGTGFGNQPQHF
TRBV10-2,CASQPLAGAETQYF
TRBV5-1,CASPHGHEQYF
TRBV19,CASSMQRDDYTF
TRBV10-3,CASRQGDSPLHF
TRBV19,CASSMEQETQYF
TRBV7-2,CASSPNPGGTGELFF